Sequencing of this TCR beta chain was carried out in a study of beta chain features in type 1 diabetes. Notes on the study in general: A moderate, significant TCRB CDR3 shortening appeared in type 1 diabetes across four CD4+ subsets.

The CDR3 extends over 13 amino acids. V shed 9 bases and J 4 bases; nucleotides not matched to a gene: 2. CDR1 LNHDA and CDR2 SQIVND come from the germline V gene (reference sequence). Investigators reverse transcribed all isolated RNA, so they sequenced expressed TCRB transcripts. TCRdb's table, derived via immunoSEQ multiplex PCR, lists solely in-frame clones and lacks some. The data contain 250,000 to 350,000 clones, 14% to 15% of them singletons. This clone was counted a few times. Its matching antigen is unknown. Sequencing was carried out using naive CD4+ T cells from blood. The chain combines TRBV19 with TRBJ2-2, with TRBD1 matching over 10 bases. The receptor was derived from a man between 18 and 29 years old with type 1 diabetes. CDR3 sequence: CASRDRGTGELFF. CDR3 nucleotides: TGTGCCAGCAGGGACAGGGGCACCGGGGAGCTGTTTTTT.